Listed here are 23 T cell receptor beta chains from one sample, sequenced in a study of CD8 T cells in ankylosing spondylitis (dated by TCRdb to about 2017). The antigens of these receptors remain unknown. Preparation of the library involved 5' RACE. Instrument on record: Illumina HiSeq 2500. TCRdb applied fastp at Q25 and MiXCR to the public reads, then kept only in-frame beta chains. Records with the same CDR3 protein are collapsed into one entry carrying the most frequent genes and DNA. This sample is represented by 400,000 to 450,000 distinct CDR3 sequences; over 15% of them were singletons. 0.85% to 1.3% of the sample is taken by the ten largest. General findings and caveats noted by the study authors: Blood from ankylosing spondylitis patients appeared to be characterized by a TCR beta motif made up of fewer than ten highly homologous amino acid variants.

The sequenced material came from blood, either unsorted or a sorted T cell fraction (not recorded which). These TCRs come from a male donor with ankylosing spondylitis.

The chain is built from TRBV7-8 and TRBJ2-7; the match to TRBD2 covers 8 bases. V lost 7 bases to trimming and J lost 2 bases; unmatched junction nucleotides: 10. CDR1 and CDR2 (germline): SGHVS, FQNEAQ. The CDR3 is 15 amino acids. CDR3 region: CASTGRGLETYEQYF. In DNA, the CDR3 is TGTGCCAGCACCGGTAGGGGACTAGAGACCTACGAGCAGTACTTC.

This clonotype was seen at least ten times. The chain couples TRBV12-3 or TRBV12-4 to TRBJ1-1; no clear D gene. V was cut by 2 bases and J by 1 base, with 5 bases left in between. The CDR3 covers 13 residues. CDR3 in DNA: TGTGCCAGCAGTTTACACGGGAACACTGAAGCTTTCTTT. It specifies CASSLHGNTEAFF.

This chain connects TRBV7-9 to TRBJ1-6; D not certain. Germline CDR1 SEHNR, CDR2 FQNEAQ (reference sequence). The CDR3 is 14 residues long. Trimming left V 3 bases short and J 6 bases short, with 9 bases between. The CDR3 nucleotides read TGTGCCAGCAGCTTGGCCCAAAGTAATTCACCCCTCCACTTT. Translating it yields CASSLAQSNSPLHF.

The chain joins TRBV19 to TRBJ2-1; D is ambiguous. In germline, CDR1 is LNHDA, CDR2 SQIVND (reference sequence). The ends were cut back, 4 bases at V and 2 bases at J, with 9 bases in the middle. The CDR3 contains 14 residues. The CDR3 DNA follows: TGTGCCAGTAGTAATCCGACCACCTACAATGAGCAGTTCTTC. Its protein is CASSNPTTYNEQFF.

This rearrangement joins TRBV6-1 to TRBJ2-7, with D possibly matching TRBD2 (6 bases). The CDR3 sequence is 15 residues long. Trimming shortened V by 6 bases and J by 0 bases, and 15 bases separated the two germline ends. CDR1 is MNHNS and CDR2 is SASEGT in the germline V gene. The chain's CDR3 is CASRRGYGSSYEQYF. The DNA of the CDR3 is TGTGCCAGCAGGAGAGGATACGGGAGCTCCTACGAGCAGTACTTC.

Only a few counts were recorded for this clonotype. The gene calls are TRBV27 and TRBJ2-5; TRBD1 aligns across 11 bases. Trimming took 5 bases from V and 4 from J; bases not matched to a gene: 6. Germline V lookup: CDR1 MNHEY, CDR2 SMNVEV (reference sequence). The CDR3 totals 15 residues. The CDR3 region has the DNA TGTGCCAGCAGTCCCGCCGGGACAGGGGGAGAGACCCAGTACTTC. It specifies CASSPAGTGGETQYF.

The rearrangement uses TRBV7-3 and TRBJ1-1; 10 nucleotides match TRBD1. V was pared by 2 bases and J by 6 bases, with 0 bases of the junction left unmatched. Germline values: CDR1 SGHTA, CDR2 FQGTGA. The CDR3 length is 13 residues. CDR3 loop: CASSLGTGAEAFF. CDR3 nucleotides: TGTGCCAGCAGCTTAGGGACAGGGGCTGAAGCTTTCTTT.

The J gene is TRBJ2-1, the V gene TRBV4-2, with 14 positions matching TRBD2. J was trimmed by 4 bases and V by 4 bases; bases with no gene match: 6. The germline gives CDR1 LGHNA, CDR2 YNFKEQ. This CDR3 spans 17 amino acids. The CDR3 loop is CASSRRLAGGKYNEQFF. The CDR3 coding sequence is TGTGCCAGCAGCCGGCGACTAGCGGGGGGGAAGTACAATGAGCAGTTCTTC.

CDR3 sequence (DNA): TGTGCCAGCAAACGGGAGGCAGCAGGAGAGCAGTACTTC. This translates into CASKREAAGEQYF. The chain is built from TRBV7-9 and TRBJ2-7, with 7 bases matching TRBD2. CDR3 length equals 13 residues. With 7 bases clipped from V and 7 bases from J, the junction kept 10 bases outside the gene matches. In germline, CDR1 is SEHNR, CDR2 FQNEAQ (reference sequence).

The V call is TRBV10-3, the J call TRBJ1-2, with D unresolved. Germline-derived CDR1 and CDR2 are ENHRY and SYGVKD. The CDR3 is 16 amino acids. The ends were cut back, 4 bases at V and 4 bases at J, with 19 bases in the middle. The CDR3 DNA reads TGTGCCATCAGTGCCTTCAGTGACCGGTCGGGCTATGGCTACACCTTC. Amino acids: CAISAFSDRSGYGYTF.

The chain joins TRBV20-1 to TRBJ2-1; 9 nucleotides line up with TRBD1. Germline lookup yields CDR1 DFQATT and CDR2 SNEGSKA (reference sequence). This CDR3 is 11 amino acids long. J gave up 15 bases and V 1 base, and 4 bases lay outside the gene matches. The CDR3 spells CSARVGQGRFF. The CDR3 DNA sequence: TGCAGTGCTAGAGTGGGACAGGGACGGTTCTTC.

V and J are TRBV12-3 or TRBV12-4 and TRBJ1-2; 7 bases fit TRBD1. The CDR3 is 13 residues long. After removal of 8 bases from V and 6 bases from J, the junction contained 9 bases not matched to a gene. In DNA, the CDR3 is TGTGCCAGCCGTGAAGCCGGGACAGATGGCTACACCTTC. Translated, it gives CASREAGTDGYTF.

The DNA for the CDR3 is TGCAGTGCTAGATTTCTAGCGGGACAAGAGACCCAGTACTTC. Its translation is CSARFLAGQETQYF. This chain connects TRBV20-1 to TRBJ2-5, with 9 bases identical to TRBD2. The germline gives CDR1 DFQATT, CDR2 SNEGSKA (reference sequence). The J segment lost 2 bases and the V segment lost 2 bases, leaving 3 bases of the junction unmatched. CDR3 length: 14 residues.

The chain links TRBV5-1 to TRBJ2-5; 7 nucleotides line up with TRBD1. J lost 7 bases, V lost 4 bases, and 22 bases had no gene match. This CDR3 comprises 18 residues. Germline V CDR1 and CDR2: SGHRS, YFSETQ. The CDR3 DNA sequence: TGCGCCAGCAGCCCGCTCCGCTCGGGACAGACTCAACAGGGGACCCAGTACTTC. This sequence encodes CASSPLRSGQTQQGTQYF.

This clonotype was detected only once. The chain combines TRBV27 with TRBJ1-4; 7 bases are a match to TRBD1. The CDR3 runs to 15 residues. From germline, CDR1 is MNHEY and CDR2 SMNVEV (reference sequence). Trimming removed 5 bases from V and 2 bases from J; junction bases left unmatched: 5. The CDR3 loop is CASSADRATNEKLFF. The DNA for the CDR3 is TGTGCCAGCAGTGCAGACAGGGCGACTAATGAAAAACTGTTTTTT.

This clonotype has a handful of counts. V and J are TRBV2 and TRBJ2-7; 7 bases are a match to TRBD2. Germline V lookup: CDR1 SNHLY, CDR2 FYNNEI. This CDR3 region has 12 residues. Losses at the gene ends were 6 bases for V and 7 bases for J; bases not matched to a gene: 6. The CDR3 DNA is TGTGCCAGCAGGCTAGACGGGGGGGAGCAGTACTTC. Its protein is CASRLDGGEQYF.

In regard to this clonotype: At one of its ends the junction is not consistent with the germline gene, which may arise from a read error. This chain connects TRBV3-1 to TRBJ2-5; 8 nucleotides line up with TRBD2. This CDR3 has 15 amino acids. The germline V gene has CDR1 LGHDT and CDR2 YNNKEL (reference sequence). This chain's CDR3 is CANSQRGTHQETQYF. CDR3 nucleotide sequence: TGTGCCAACAGCCAGCGGGGGACCCACCAAGAGACCCAGTACTTC.

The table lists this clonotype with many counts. For the CDR3, the DNA is TGCAGTGCTAGGTGGTCTGCAACTAATGAAAAACTGTTTTTT. As protein: CSARWSATNEKLFF. The chain employs TRBV20-1 and TRBJ1-4; D gene ambiguous. V gave up 3 bases and J gave up 0 bases, with 8 bases separating them. Per germline, CDR1 DFQATT and CDR2 SNEGSKA (reference sequence). There are 14 residues in the CDR3.

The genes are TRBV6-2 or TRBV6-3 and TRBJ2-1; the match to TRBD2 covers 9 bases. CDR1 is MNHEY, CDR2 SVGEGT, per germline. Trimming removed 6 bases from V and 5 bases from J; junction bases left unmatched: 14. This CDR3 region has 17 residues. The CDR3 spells CASSFNQGLAGHNEQFF. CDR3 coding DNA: TGTGCCAGCAGCTTTAACCAGGGACTAGCCGGACACAATGAGCAGTTCTTC.

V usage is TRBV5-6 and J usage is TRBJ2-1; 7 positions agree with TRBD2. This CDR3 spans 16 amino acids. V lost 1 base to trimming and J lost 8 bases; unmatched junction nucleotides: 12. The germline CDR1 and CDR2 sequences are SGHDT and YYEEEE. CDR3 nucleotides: TGTGCCAGCAGCTTGAACGAAGGACTAGGAGGGTATGAGCAGTTCTTC. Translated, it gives CASSLNEGLGGYEQFF.

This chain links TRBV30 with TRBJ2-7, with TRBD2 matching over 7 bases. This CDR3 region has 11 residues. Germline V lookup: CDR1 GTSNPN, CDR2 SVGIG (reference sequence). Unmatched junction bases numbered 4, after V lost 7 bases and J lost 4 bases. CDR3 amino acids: CAYGGEYEQYF. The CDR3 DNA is TGTGCCTATGGGGGGGAGTACGAGCAGTACTTC.

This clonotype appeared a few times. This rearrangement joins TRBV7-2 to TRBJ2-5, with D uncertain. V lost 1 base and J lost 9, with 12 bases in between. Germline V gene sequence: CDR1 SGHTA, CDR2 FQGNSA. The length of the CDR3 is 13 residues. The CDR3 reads CASSLDPLSAQYF. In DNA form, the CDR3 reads TGTGCCAGCAGCTTAGACCCATTATCGGCCCAGTACTTC. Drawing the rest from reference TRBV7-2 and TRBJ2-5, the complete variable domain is GAGVSQSPSNKVTEKGKDVELRCDPISGHTALYWYRQSLGQGLEFLIYFQGNSAPDKSGLPSDRFSAERTGGSVSTLTIQRTQQEDSAVYLCASSLDPLSAQYFGPGTRLLVL.

CDR3 sequence: CASSERALPSQPQHF. The CDR3 bases are TGTGCCAGCAGTGAAAGGGCACTCCCCAGTCAGCCCCAGCATTTT. The V call is TRBV2, the J call TRBJ1-5; D is undetermined. The CDR3 consists of 15 residues. V lost 2 bases to trimming and J lost 6 bases, with 14 bases between them. The germline CDR1 and CDR2 sequences are SNHLY and FYNNEI.